This record looks at one TCR beta chain sequence and its context. Its antigen is not yet known. The sample holds no much larger clone one base away, and base qualities are not on file. Using the deep immunoSEQ assay, multiplex PCR amplified TCR CDR3 regions from genomic DNA. Extracted genomic DNA from each cell subset was distributed evenly across all wells of several immunoSEQ 96-well plates, and each plate was treated as a replicate. For sorted subsets, around 200 ng genomic DNA, equal to tens of thousands of T cell genomes, was loaded into each replicate PCR. The purified libraries were quantified using a Qubit 3.0 fluorometer, sized with a Bioanalyzer 2100, and then quantified again using the KAPA Library Quantification kit. Every immunoSEQ 96-well plate was sequenced on a dedicated single-read 150-cycle Illumina NextSeq 550 flow cell. As for the original processing: Because only junctional sequences without quality scores were contained in the immunoSEQ output, filtering matching that applied to full-length reads could not be performed. Sequences were annotated with PyIR, a Python wrapper for IgBLAST v1.9, using IMGT germline references to assign V/J genes and CDR3. Reads with weak V/J assignments (E-value above 1e-6), missing CDR3, stop codons, out-of-frame junctions, or ambiguous translated residues were removed. A V3J clonotype was defined by an identical inferred V gene, J gene, and CDR3 amino acid sequence. To compute the percentage overlap between repertoires, the number of shared unique clonotypes was divided by the size of the smaller repertoire. RTK rarefaction, the Chao1 estimator, and Recon v2.1 estimates of unobserved clonotypes were used to assess repertoire richness. Generation probabilities for all TCRbeta clonotypes obtained by the gDNA method from a handful of donors were computed using OLGA. TCRdb obtained this table from immuneACCESS and retained in-frame rearrangements with V and J assigned. These tables miss some clones; where compared with another copy, unresolved V genes account for less than half of the shortfall, and the remainder is unexplained. V, J and clone size were drawn from that table, and D and trimming were deduced from the DNA. This sample holds some 1,100,000 clones; about four fifths were observed only once. The ten biggest clones cover approximately 0.56% of the sample.

This sample is part of a study of shared clonotypes between healthy human individuals (dated by TCRdb to about 2020). For the wider study: A couple of women and a few men aged 18 to 49 years were included in the cohort. For each donor, CD4 naive and CD4 memory were each run on three plates, CD8 naive on two plates, and CD8 memory on one plate. The study deeply sequenced blood TCR repertoires of five healthy adults to estimate repertoire size and the extent of clonotype sharing between individuals. To increase sequencing depth and limit assay-specific biases, TCR repertoire library preparation and sequencing were carried out by different laboratories using diverse techniques. Leukapheresis yielded between about 0.9 and 9 billion PBMCs per donor.

Healthy HIV-negative adults with no recently reported acute infections or vaccinations were included as donors. All donors were Caucasian adults living in Nashville, Tennessee, USA. Magnetic negative selection was used to enrich CD4+ T cells, after which naive cells were positively selected on CD45RA and the negative fraction became the memory subset. Blood was obtained by leukapheresis, after which PBMCs were separated by Ficoll-Histopaque density gradient centrifugation and cryopreserved in liquid nitrogen vapor phase. Analytical flow cytometry was used to check the purity and quantity of each magnetically sorted T cell population. Each sorted fraction had its genomic DNA isolated and then quantified by UV absorbance on a Nanodrop 2000c. What the authors observed across the whole study: Sampling was restricted to blood, and TCR repertoires in tissue are likely to differ from TCR repertoires in blood. About 4.5% of naive CD4, approximately 3.7% of naive CD8, approximately 2.2% of memory CD4, and around 0.4% of memory CD8 clonotypes were shared across a few donors. Rarefaction of sorted-subset datasets indicated incomplete sequencing despite the large sequencing depth. The genetic and exposure-history diversity represented was limited by the small number of donors. Higher generation probabilities were observed for clonotypes shared by all four sorted-subset donors than for non-shared clonotypes. Pairwise subsampling led to the expectation that sequencing depth would affect the degree of clonotype sharing among donors. Naive subsets generally had larger estimated clonotype richness than memory subsets did.

The sequence came from a young man in good health. Some clones in this sample may be carry-over from other donors' samples. What was sequenced was memory CD4+ T cells from PBMCs. The sample's cell subset or site label, decoded: CD45RA-negative fraction.

The CDR3 has the sequence CASSTRESTPLHF. The bases read TGTGCCAGCAGTACCAGGGAATCTACACCCCTCCACTTT. The chain couples TRBV6-5 to TRBJ1-6; perhaps TRBD1 is the D gene, with 5 bases matching. V and J lose 5 bases and 11 bases, and a span of 13 bases separates them. The CDR3 covers 13 residues, taking in both the cysteine and the phenylalanine. The retained sequence is limited to the CDR3, 39 bases, with the frame set at the first base. CDR1 and CDR2 were assigned from the germline V gene as MNHEY and SVGAGI.